The rows below give T cell receptor beta chains drawn from one sample of a study of blood T cell repertoires in COVID-19. Profiled with immunoSEQ multiplex PCR; TCRdb holds only in-frame clones, not every one. This sample carries roughly 77,000 clones, around three quarters of them seen once, and the ten largest clones take 4.5% to 5.5%. Sample: peripheral blood. Every receptor here comes from a woman in her seventies with acute or convalescent COVID-19. Both conserved end residues are part of each CDR3.

TRBJ2-1,TRBV7-2,CASSARGTSYNEQFF
TRBJ2-2,TRBV7-6,CASSLIPLAGAPTGELFF
TRBJ2-7,TRBV28,CAIKGPMAYEQYF
TRBJ2-7,TRBV27,CASSLSQGSSYEQYF
TRBJ2-1,TRBV7-6,CASSLAGGAGYNEQFF
TRBJ1-2,TRBV7-8,CASSRDGGSSGYTF
TRBJ1-4,TRBV5-1,CASTPGQATNEKLFF
TRBJ1-2,TRBV13,CASSNTGGADYGYTF
TRBJ1-1,TRBV5-1,CASSNGEDTEAFF
TRBJ2-5,TRBV12-3/TRBV12-4,CASGERPETQYF
TRBJ1-3,TRBV3-1/TRBV3-2,CASSQDLGGGQARYF
TRBJ1-6,TRBV19,CASKEGGSPLHF
TRBJ2-1,TRBV13,CASSLLSGGGGQFF
TRBJ1-5,TRBV20-1,CSAERSDLQHF
TRBJ1-1,TRBV5-1,CASSSTGTLNTEAFF
TRBJ1-1,TRBV15,CATSTRASGTEAFF
TRBJ1-5,TRBV7-2,CASSLRQGYQPQHF
TRBJ1-4,TRBV6-1,CASSRGGSNEKLFF
TRBJ2-1,TRBV11-2,CASSKLYQGSYNEQFF
TRBJ1-6,TRBV2,CASSVLYSPLHF
TRBJ1-3,TRBV29-1,CSVHSGNTIYF
TRBJ1-1,TRBV5-1,CASSLETGGNEAFF
TRBJ2-1,TRBV4-3,CASSQDGTQGVYNEQFF
TRBJ2-1,TRBV7-2,CASSYDRGWDEQFF
TRBJ2-7,TRBV2,CASSERRGSYEQYF
TRBJ1-5,TRBV7-8,CASSYHRNQPQHF
TRBJ1-6,TRBV7-3,CASSFQVYSPLHF
TRBJ2-7,TRBV18,CASSRGLDTGYEQYF
TRBJ1-5,TRBV5-6,CASSLYSAGGDINQPQHF
TRBJ1-5,TRBV24-1,CATSEDVRGPQHF
TRBJ2-1,TRBV24-1,CATSDRQGLNYNEQFF
TRBJ1-1,TRBV5-6,CASSLDYTEAFF
TRBJ1-2,TRBV9,CASSRGHAYGYTF
TRBJ2-2,TRBV3-1/TRBV3-2,CASSSQTGELFF
TRBJ2-7,TRBV11-2,CASSLGREYEQYF
TRBJ2-7,TRBV5-5,CASSLAGGHDEQYF
TRBJ1-4,TRBV5-8,CASSPGTGLSNEKLFF
TRBJ1-1,TRBV19,CASSIRAGTEAFF
TRBJ2-5,TRBV4-2,CASSHDGTSGVETQYF
TRBJ1-4,TRBV6-5,CASCRQGSGEKLFF
TRBJ2-2,TRBV9,CASSVGTSGSTGELFF
TRBJ1-1,TRBV21-1,CASTLKGEAFF
TRBJ2-3,TRBV11-1,CASSPRSDTQYF
TRBJ2-2,TRBV7-2,CASSYGRLNTGELFF
TRBJ2-3,TRBV4-3,CASSQELAGGPIADTQYF
TRBJ2-4,TRBV5-6,CASSLWDRISIQYF